The text below deals with one TCR beta chain. Its antigen remains unidentified. This specimen comes from a study of a mutant IDH1 vaccine in newly diagnosed glioma. Study outcomes and limitations: Detectable vaccine-induced immune responses arose in approximately 93% of patients.

Sequencing was performed with immunoSEQ multiplex PCR; in TCRdb, only in-frame clones are kept and a portion is missing. The sample has about 67,000 clones; more than 70% are singletons. Time point defined: baseline, week 1 (first vaccination visit). Treatment defined: pre-vaccination baseline after standard-of-care therapy. Germline V lookup: CDR1 LNHDA, CDR2 SQIVND (reference sequence). The CDR3 is made up of 15 amino acids. The ends were cut back, 4 bases at V and 1 base at J, with 14 bases in the middle. The sample was peripheral blood mononuclear cells (PBMCs), taken from a glioma patient treated with radiotherapy, temozolomide or both. This chain joins TRBV19 and TRBJ2-7; no clear D. The clonotype was recovered from a woman between 18 and 29 years old with glioma. Some clones in this sample may be carry-over from other donors' samples. This chain's CDR3 is CASSTSASPSYEQYF. CDR3 in DNA: TGTGCCAGTAGTACTTCAGCGTCCCCATCCTACGAGCAGTACTTC.